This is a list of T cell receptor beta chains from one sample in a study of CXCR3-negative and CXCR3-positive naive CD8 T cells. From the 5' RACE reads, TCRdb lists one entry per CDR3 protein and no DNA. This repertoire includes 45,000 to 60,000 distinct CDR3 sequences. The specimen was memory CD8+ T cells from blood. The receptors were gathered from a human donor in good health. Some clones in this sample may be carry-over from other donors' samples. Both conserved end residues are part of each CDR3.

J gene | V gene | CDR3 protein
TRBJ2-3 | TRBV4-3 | CASSQDSGGNTDTQYF
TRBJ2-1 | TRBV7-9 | CAPGLVNEQFF
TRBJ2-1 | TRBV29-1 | CSVAGGSYNEQFF
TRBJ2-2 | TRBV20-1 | CSASPGTEGTGELFF
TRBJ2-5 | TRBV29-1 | CSVGSARAQETQYF
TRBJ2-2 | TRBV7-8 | CASSFTGMATGELFF
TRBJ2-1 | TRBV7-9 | CASSPTDRGRPYNEQFF
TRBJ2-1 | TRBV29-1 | CSVEDLWGQGLENEQFF
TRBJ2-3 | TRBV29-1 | CSVEDPSVGVLTDTQYF
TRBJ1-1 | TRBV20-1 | CSARDRGSDTEAFF
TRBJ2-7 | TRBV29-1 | CSVEKGTGTYEQYF
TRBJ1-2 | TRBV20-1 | CSARNLQGHGYTF
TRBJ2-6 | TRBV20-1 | CSATPSGSYSGANVLTF
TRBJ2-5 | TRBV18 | CASSPGFTQETQYF
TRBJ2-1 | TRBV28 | CASSMITTSGYNEQFF
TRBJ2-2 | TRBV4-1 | CASSRAINTGELFF
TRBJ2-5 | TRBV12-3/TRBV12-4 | CASSLLAGETQYF
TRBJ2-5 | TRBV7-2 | CASSIQDGAETQYF
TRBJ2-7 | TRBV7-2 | CASSLGVLEGYEQYF
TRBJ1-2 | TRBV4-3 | CASSQVGLGSYGYTF
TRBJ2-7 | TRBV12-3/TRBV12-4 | CASSFGRGYEQYF
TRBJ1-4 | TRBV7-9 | CASSFLDSLGTNEKLFF
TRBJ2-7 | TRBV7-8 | CASSLVGSSYEQYF
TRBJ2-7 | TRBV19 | CASSIGGSEQYF
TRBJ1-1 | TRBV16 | CASSQANTEAFF